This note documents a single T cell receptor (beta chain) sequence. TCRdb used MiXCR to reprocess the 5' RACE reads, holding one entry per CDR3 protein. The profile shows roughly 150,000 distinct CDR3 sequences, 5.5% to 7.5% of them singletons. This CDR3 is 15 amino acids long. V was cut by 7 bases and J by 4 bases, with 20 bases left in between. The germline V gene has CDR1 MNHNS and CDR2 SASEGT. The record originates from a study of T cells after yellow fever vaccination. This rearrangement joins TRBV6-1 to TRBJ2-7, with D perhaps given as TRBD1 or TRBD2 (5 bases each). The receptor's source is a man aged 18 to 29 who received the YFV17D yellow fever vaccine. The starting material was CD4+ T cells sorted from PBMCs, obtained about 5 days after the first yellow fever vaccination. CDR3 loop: CASTFGALGQYEQYF. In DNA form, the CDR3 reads TGTGCCAGCACCTTCGGGGCCCTAGGACAATACGAGCAGTACTTC.